The sequence of this T cell receptor (beta chain) was determined in a study of radiation and T cells in renal cell carcinoma. After removal of 6 bases from V and 5 bases from J, the junction contained 6 bases not matched to a gene. Per germline, CDR1 SNHLY and CDR2 FYNNEI. The CDR3 has 15 amino acids. Regarding the study as a whole: Top tumor clonotypes rose in blood 2 weeks post-radiation, then contracted.

This clone was counted a single time. Its cognate antigen is unknown. Time point here: blood 4 weeks post-SBRT, at nephrectomy. The treatment was: 15 Gy SBRT to primary tumor, nephrectomy 4 weeks later. Blood was sampled at baseline, 2 weeks and 4 weeks after SBRT. This renal cell carcinoma was of the clear cell type. Sequenced by immunoSEQ multiplex PCR; TCRdb stores in-frame clones only, minus some. The sample records 120,000 to 150,000 clones, 86% being singletons. The V gene is TRBV2, the J gene TRBJ2-1; 11 bases line up with TRBD2. The material was blood, obtained from a patient whose treatment included radiotherapy and nephrectomy. The clonotype originates from a woman between 50 and 59 years old with renal cell carcinoma. CDR3: CASSAGLAEDNEQFF. The DNA for the CDR3 is TGTGCCAGCAGCGCGGGACTAGCGGAAGACAATGAGCAGTTCTTC.